A single sample gave rise to the 18 T cell receptor beta chains below, sequenced in a study of immune evolution from preneoplasia to lung adenocarcinoma. Data came from immunoSEQ multiplex PCR; TCRdb stores just in-frame clones and leaves some out. The sample gives about 27,000 clones, approximately 74% of which show up once; around 5% is in the top ten. Sequenced: FFPE invasive lung adenocarcinoma tissue. The source is a person in their 60s with invasive lung adenocarcinoma. Some clones in this sample may be carry-over from other donors' samples.

The J gene is TRBJ1-1, the V gene TRBV18; D gene ambiguous. The V gene lost 1 base and the J gene lost 5 bases, with 14 bases spanning the gap. The CDR3 length is 15 residues. The germline V gene has CDR1 KGHSH and CDR2 LQKENI. In DNA form, the CDR3 reads TGTGCCAGCTCACCACAAGCGGGATTGGGGACTGAAGCTTTCTTT. Encoded protein: CASSPQAGLGTEAFF.

The chain couples TRBV11-2 to TRBJ2-1, with 10 bases aligning to TRBD2. Germline V gene sequence: CDR1 SGHAT, CDR2 FQNNGV. The CDR3 covers 14 residues. V shed 0 bases, J shed 11 bases, and the junction held 4 bases outside the gene matches. In DNA form, the CDR3 reads TGTGCCAGCAGCTTAGATTCTAGCGGGAGAAAGCAGTTCTTC. Encoded protein: CASSLDSSGRKQFF.

This chain joins TRBV7-8 and TRBJ2-7; D possibly corresponds to TRBD1 (6 bases). Germline V CDR1 and CDR2: SGHVS, FQNEAQ. V lost 1 base to trimming and J lost 2 bases, with 9 bases between them. The CDR3 is 14 amino acids. CDR3: CASSLGRQAYEQYF. CDR3 bases: TGTGCCAGCAGCTTAGGAAGACAGGCCTACGAGCAGTACTTC.

The chain joins TRBV29-1 to TRBJ2-3; 12 nucleotides match TRBD2. CDR1 SQVTM and CDR2 ANQGSEA come from the germline V gene. The CDR3 consists of 14 residues. V dropped 3 bases and J dropped 4; count of bases not matched to a gene: 2. The CDR3 DNA reads as TGCAGCGTTGAGCCTAGCGGGAGGGCAGATACGCAGTATTTT. As protein: CSVEPSGRADTQYF.

The V call is TRBV7-6, the J call TRBJ2-3, with unresolved D. Trimming shortened V by 7 bases and J by 0 bases, and 17 bases separated the two germline ends. From germline, CDR1 is SGHVS and CDR2 FNYEAQ. This CDR3 spans 16 amino acids. CDR3 nucleotide sequence: TGTGCCAGCACCAAAGGAACGGTATCAAGCACAGATACGCAGTATTTT. Protein sequence: CASTKGTVSSTDTQYF.

A single count supports this clone. The rearrangement joins TRBV11-2 to TRBJ2-6; D uncertain. The CDR3 runs 14 residues. Trimming removed 0 bases from V and 4 bases from J, with 4 bases in between. CDR1 and CDR2 (germline): SGHAT, FQNNGV. The CDR3 sequence is CASSLDPGANVLTF. The CDR3 DNA reads as TGTGCCAGCAGCTTAGATCCCGGGGCCAACGTCCTGACTTTC.

This clone has more than one count but fewer than ten. Other DNA sequences in the sample encode the same CDR3. The V call is TRBV5-1, the J call TRBJ2-2; 8 nucleotides align to TRBD2. The junction had 0 bases not matched to a gene; V was cut back by 1 base and J by 1 base. This CDR3 is 15 amino acids long. Germline values: CDR1 SGHRS, CDR2 YFSETQ. CDR3 nucleotide sequence: TGCGCCAGCAGCTTGACTAGCGGGAACACCGGGGAGCTGTTTTTT. Protein: CASSLTSGNTGELFF.

The chain couples TRBV4-2 to TRBJ2-6, with 9 bases that match TRBD1. Trimming took 4 bases from V and 3 from J; bases not matched to a gene: 7. CDR3 length: 17 amino acids. Germline-derived CDR1 and CDR2 are LGHNA and YNFKEQ. The CDR3 region has the DNA TGTGCCAGCAGCCTCGGGACAGGGTCAGGTGGGGCCAACGTCCTGACTTTC. Translating it yields CASSLGTGSGGANVLTF.

The rearrangement uses TRBV6-4 and TRBJ2-3; D possibly corresponds to TRBD2 (6 bases). Deletions cut 0 bases from V and 4 bases from J, with 8 bases between. CDR1 is MRHNA and CDR2 is SNTAGT in the germline V gene. CDR3 length: 14 residues. The CDR3 DNA follows: TGTGCCAGCAGTGACTCGGGGGGACCAGATACGCAGTATTTT. Encoded protein: CASSDSGGPDTQYF.

The rearrangement joins TRBV4-2 to TRBJ1-3; D is unclear. The germline V gene has CDR1 LGHNA and CDR2 YNFKEQ. The CDR3 totals 16 residues. Trimming cost V 0 bases and J 0 bases, with 9 bases left between them. Here the CDR3 reads CASSQETGSSGNTIYF. The CDR3, as DNA: TGTGCCAGCAGCCAAGAAACGGGGAGCTCTGGAAACACCATATATTTT.

The chain combines TRBV7-9 with TRBJ2-2; D possibly corresponds to TRBD2 (6 bases). The CDR3 is made up of 15 amino acids. Trimming took 6 bases from V and 3 from J, leaving 14 bases between them. Per the germline V gene, CDR1 is SEHNR and CDR2 is FQNEAQ (reference sequence). The CDR3 spells CASRGGLGYTGELFF. The CDR3 bases are TGTGCCAGCAGGGGGGGACTGGGTTACACCGGGGAGCTGTTTTTT.

The rearrangement uses TRBV10-3 and TRBJ2-1; 9 nucleotides match TRBD1. There are 13 residues in the CDR3. Germline V gives CDR1 ENHRY, CDR2 SYGVKD. Losses at the gene ends were 8 bases for V and 10 bases for J; bases not matched to a gene: 9. CDR3 sequence reads: CAIGQGPPNEQFF. The CDR3 nucleotides are TGTGCCATCGGACAGGGGCCCCCCAACGAGCAGTTCTTC.

The chain combines TRBV9 with TRBJ1-3; D is unresolved. CDR1 is SGDLS, CDR2 YYNGEE, per germline. V lost 3 bases to trimming and J lost 0 bases, with 10 bases between them. The CDR3 runs 15 residues. The CDR3 DNA follows: TGTGCCAGCAGCGCGGCAGGAATCTCTGGAAACACCATATATTTT. Its protein is CASSAAGISGNTIYF.

J is TRBJ2-3 and V is TRBV5-1; 12 bases match TRBD2. The V gene end was trimmed by 0 bases and the J gene end by 2 bases; junction bases not matched to a gene: 1. The germline V gene has CDR1 SGHRS and CDR2 YFSETQ. The length of the CDR3 is 16 residues. The CDR3 sequence is CASSLGTSGTTDTQYF. The CDR3, as DNA: TGCGCCAGCAGCTTGGGGACTAGCGGGACCACAGATACGCAGTATTTT. Complete variable domain (other parts from reference TRBV5-1 and TRBJ2-3): KAGVTQTPRYLIKTRGQQVTLSCSPISGHRSVSWYQQTPGQGLQFLFEYFSETQRNKGNFPGRFSGRQFSNSRSEMNVSTLELGDSALYLCASSLGTSGTTDTQYFGPGTRLTVL.

The chain couples TRBV7-2 to TRBJ2-2; 7 bases agree with TRBD1. J lost 3 bases, V lost 3 bases, and 10 bases had no gene match. The CDR3 consists of 17 residues. The germline gives CDR1 SGHTA, CDR2 FQGNSA. In DNA, the CDR3 is TGTGCCAGCAGCTTTTATCGAGGGGGCTTCGACACCGGGGAGCTGTTTTTT. It yields the protein CASSFYRGGFDTGELFF.

J is TRBJ2-7 and V is TRBV6-6, with no clear D. The CDR3 loop spans 14 amino acids. Trimming took 4 bases from V and 4 from J, leaving 14 bases between them. Germline-derived CDR1 and CDR2 are MNHNY and SVGAGI (reference sequence). The CDR3 reads CASSFDKGPYEQYF. The CDR3 DNA reads TGTGCCAGCAGTTTCGACAAAGGGCCGTACGAGCAGTACTTC.

The chain employs TRBV7-6 and TRBJ2-5, with 11 bases lining up with TRBD1. The junction had 7 bases not matched to a gene; V was cut back by 3 bases and J by 4 bases. The germline CDR1 and CDR2 sequences are SGHVS and FNYEAQ. This CDR3 has 16 residues. Written as DNA, the CDR3 is TGTGCCAGCAGCTTCGGGACAGGGGGATCGGTAGAGACCCAGTACTTC. It yields the protein CASSFGTGGSVETQYF.

This chain links TRBV5-1 with TRBJ1-1, with 8 bases identical to TRBD1. This CDR3 region has 14 residues. CDR1 is SGHRS, CDR2 YFSETQ, per germline. Germline trimming cut 0 bases from V and 4 bases from J; bases unmatched to any gene: 2. In nucleotides, the CDR3 is TGCGCCAGCAGCTTGGCCGGGACAGGCACTGAAGCTTTCTTT. The encoded protein is CASSLAGTGTEAFF.